This T cell receptor beta chain was retrieved from a study of T cells in Graves' hyperthyroidism and ophthalmopathy. Background on the study: At initial diagnosis, before any treatment had begun, peripheral blood was obtained. Findings and limits, study-wide: Most expanded thyroid clonotypes above 0.001 also appeared in blood. Ophthalmopathy and stable hyperthyroidism were told apart by a 13 V-J model.

In regard to this clonotype: As yet, its antigen is unknown.

PBMCs were collected from a roughly 10 ml volume of fresh peripheral blood. The CDR3 runs 13 residues. Trimming shortened V by 1 base and J by 5 bases, and 7 bases separated the two germline ends. From germline, CDR1 is SGDLS and CDR2 YYNGEE. TCR beta CDR3 regions were amplified from RNA. First-round RT-PCR with HTBI primers amplified the TCR CDR3 region. One entry per CDR3 protein results from TCRdb running MiXCR on the multiplex PCR reads. The sample lists over 450,000 distinct CDR3 sequences, 13% to 15% occurring once. The chain joins TRBV9 to TRBJ2-1, with a possible D match to TRBD1 (5 bases). The receptor was derived from a woman between 18 and 29 years old with Graves' hyperthyroidism. The sequenced material came from blood. CDR3 protein: CASSVRQNNEQFF. The CDR3 DNA follows: TGTGCCAGCAGCGTAAGACAGAACAATGAGCAGTTCTTC.